This T cell receptor (beta chain) emerged from a study of control samples from healthy donors and cancer patients. This table comes from immunoSEQ multiplex PCR, and its TCRdb copy is limited to in-frame clones, with some not included. This table has 35,000 to 55,000 clones, 70% to 90% appearing once. The CDR3 loop spans 16 amino acids. V was pared by 3 bases and J by 4 bases, with 11 bases of the junction left unmatched. The V gene's germline CDR1 is MDHEN and CDR2 SYDVKM. The chain carries TRBV28 and TRBJ2-7, with TRBD2 identical over 8 bases. Sequenced material: PBMCs. The receptor's source is a woman aged 55-69 years with lung cancer. The CDR3 DNA follows: TGTGCCAGCAGTTTCCGTAGCGGGAAGGTAATTTACGAGCAGTACTTC. Translation: CASSFRSGKVIYEQYF.